Presented here are 29 T cell receptor beta chains from one specimen sequenced in a study of blood T cell repertoires in COVID-19. Sequencing used immunoSEQ multiplex PCR; TCRdb keeps in-frame clones, though not all of them. The sample consists of more than 45,000 clones, more than 65% of them appearing once. The sample consisted of peripheral blood. The receptors here all came from a man older than 75 with COVID-19, enrolled during active disease.

The chain combines TRBV9 with TRBJ2-3; 12 positions agree with TRBD2. The CDR3 is 17 residues long. V was clipped by 6 bases and J by 3 bases; unmatched bases: 11. Germline CDR1 and CDR2: SGDLS and YYNGEE. The CDR3 nucleotides read TGTGCCAGCACCCTGGGAGCTAGCGGGAGGGGAACAGATACGCAGTATTTT. Encoded protein: CASTLGASGRGTDTQYF.

The chain has TRBV30 and TRBJ1-6; D unresolved. The CDR3 length is 14 residues. The germline gives CDR1 GTSNPN, CDR2 SVGIG (reference sequence). V lost 3 bases and J 8 bases, leaving 14 bases between the germline ends. CDR3 protein: CAWSASGDHSPLHF. The CDR3 DNA reads as TGTGCCTGGAGCGCTTCAGGTGATCATTCACCCCTCCACTTT.

CDR3 sequence: CASSQTGVNQPQHF. The CDR3 DNA reads as TGCGCCAGCAGCCAAACAGGGGTGAATCAGCCCCAGCATTTT. The rearrangement joins TRBV4-3 to TRBJ1-5; 7 bases are shared with TRBD1. Germline V gives CDR1 LGHNA, CDR2 YSLEER. This CDR3 is 14 amino acids long. With 2 bases clipped from V and 4 bases from J, the junction kept 2 bases outside the gene matches.

Written as DNA, the CDR3 is TGTGCCAGCAGCCGTGGGACTAGCGACAATGAGCAGTTCTTC. This translates into CASSRGTSDNEQFF. The chain links TRBV7-9 to TRBJ2-1, with 10 bases matching TRBD2. This CDR3 contains 14 residues. V dropped 5 bases and J dropped 5; count of bases not matched to a gene: 3. CDR1 is SEHNR, CDR2 FQNEAQ, per germline (reference sequence).

V is TRBV12-5 and J is TRBJ1-1, with unresolved D. The CDR3 contains 13 residues. V was shortened by 2 bases and J by 6 bases, with 10 bases between the two germline ends. Germline V gene data show CDR1 as LGHNT and CDR2 as FRNRAP. The CDR3 is CASGLSEGAEAFF. CDR3 in DNA: TGTGCTAGTGGTTTGTCAGAGGGCGCTGAAGCTTTCTTT.

In nucleotides, the CDR3 is TGTGCCAGCTCAACAGTGGACAGTTTCAATCAGCCCCAGCATTTT. Translated: CASSTVDSFNQPQHF. The J gene is TRBJ1-5, the V gene TRBV18; possibly TRBD1 for D (6 bases). The germline gives CDR1 KGHSH, CDR2 LQKENI. CDR3 length: 15 amino acids. V was cut by 5 bases and J by 3 bases, with 14 bases left in between.

With respect to this clone: At one of its ends the junction is not consistent with the germline gene, which may arise from a read error. The chain uses TRBV7-2 and TRBJ1-1; D remains unclear. This CDR3 contains 13 residues. Per the germline V gene, CDR1 is SGHTA and CDR2 is FQGNSA. The CDR3 nucleotides read TGTGCCAGCACCTTAGAGCGGAACACTGAAGCTTTCTTT. Translated, it gives CASTLERNTEAFF.

The rearrangement joins TRBV4-1 to TRBJ1-1; the match to TRBD1 covers 10 bases. Germline V lookup: CDR1 MGHRA, CDR2 YSYEKL. The V gene end was trimmed by 4 bases and the J gene end by 4 bases; junction bases not matched to a gene: 3. The CDR3 loop spans 14 amino acids. In DNA, the CDR3 is TGCGCCAGCAGCCGACAGGGGGCGTCCACTGAAGCTTTCTTT. Protein sequence: CASSRQGASTEAFF.

This clone was counted only a few times. The chain combines TRBV7-9 with TRBJ1-2; maybe TRBD1 (5 bases). Germline-derived CDR1 and CDR2 are SEHNR and FQNEAQ (reference sequence). V was clipped by 1 base and J by 3 bases, with 9 bases between them. The CDR3 is 14 residues long. CDR3 amino acids: CASSLEGQYYGYTF. The CDR3 coding sequence is TGTGCCAGCAGCTTAGAGGGGCAATACTATGGCTACACCTTC. Using reference TRBV7-9 and TRBJ1-2 for the parts outside the CDR3, the full variable domain is DTGVSQNPRHKITKRGQNVTFRCDPISEHNRLYWYRQTLGQGPEFLTYFQNEAQLEKSRLLSDRFSAERPKGSFSTLEIQRTEQGDSAMYLCASSLEGQYYGYTFGSGTRLTVV.

The J gene is TRBJ1-5, the V gene TRBV4-2, with a tentative D call TRBD1 (5 bases). Trimming stripped 1 base from V and 3 bases from J, with 10 bases between. Germline V gene sequence: CDR1 LGHNA, CDR2 YNFKEQ. The CDR3 is 15 residues long. CDR3 sequence (DNA): TGTGCCAGCAGCCAAGCGGACAAATCCAATCAGCCCCAGCATTTT. Protein product: CASSQADKSNQPQHF.

The V call is TRBV28, the J call TRBJ2-2, with D possibly being TRBD1 (5 bases). CDR1 is MDHEN, CDR2 SYDVKM, per germline. With 7 bases removed from V and 0 bases from J, the gap between germline ends came to 9 bases. The length of the CDR3 is 14 residues. In nucleotides, the CDR3 is TGTGCCAGCACAAGGGGCTCGAACACCGGGGAGCTGTTTTTT. The encoded protein is CASTRGSNTGELFF.

V and J are TRBV4-2 and TRBJ1-1, with D hard to call. The germline V gene encodes CDR1 LGHNA and CDR2 YNFKEQ. CDR3 length: 15 residues. V lost 1 base and J lost 5, with 14 bases in between. CDR3 loop: CASSQAGMAWTEAFF. The DNA for the CDR3 is TGTGCCAGCAGCCAAGCGGGGATGGCATGGACTGAAGCTTTCTTT.

This clone appeared once. This chain connects TRBV11-3 to TRBJ2-1; D remains unclear. Germline CDR1 SGHNT, CDR2 YENEEA. The CDR3 consists of 13 residues. V was cut by 1 base and J by 4 bases, with 5 bases left in between. This CDR3 is CASSLVQYNEQFF. CDR3 DNA sequence: TGTGCCAGCAGCTTAGTGCAGTACAATGAGCAGTTCTTC.

V usage is TRBV18 and J usage is TRBJ2-5; TRBD1 is a possible D gene (7 bases). V lost 0 bases and J 10 bases, leaving 15 bases between the germline ends. Germline lookup yields CDR1 KGHSH and CDR2 LQKENI. The CDR3 extends over 14 amino acids. In DNA, the CDR3 is TGTGCCAGCTCACCACCGGGGGGCCCAGGGGGCCAGTACTTC. Translating gives CASSPPGGPGGQYF.

This clone came up a few times. V and J are TRBV7-2 and TRBJ1-6, with TRBD1 identical over 11 bases. Trimming at V came to 3 bases and at J to 7 bases, leaving 2 bases not matched to a gene. CDR1 and CDR2 from the germline V gene are SGHTA and FQGNSA. The CDR3 length is 15 residues. For the CDR3, the DNA is TGTGCCAGCAGCTTCGGACAGGGGGCGAATTCACCCCTCCACTTT. The encoded protein is CASSFGQGANSPLHF.

This clone was seen just once. The V gene is TRBV5-5, the J gene TRBJ1-1; D not certain. The CDR3 is made up of 12 amino acids. Germline-derived CDR1 and CDR2 are SGHKS and YYEKEE (reference sequence). V was clipped by 1 base and J by 6 bases, with 7 bases between them. CDR3 sequence: CASSLLVAEAFF. The CDR3 region has the DNA TGTGCCAGCAGCTTGCTGGTAGCTGAAGCTTTCTTT.

This sequence joins TRBV19 and TRBJ1-2; 11 bases are a match to TRBD1. V trimming: 4 bases; J trimming: 8 bases; junction bases outside the gene matches: 3. The length of the CDR3 is 13 residues. Looked up from germline, CDR1 is LNHDA and CDR2 is SQIVND (reference sequence). The CDR3: CASSTRTGGGYTF. DNA for the CDR3: TGTGCCAGTAGTACCAGGACAGGGGGCGGCTACACCTTC.

The genes are TRBV7-3 and TRBJ2-5; 12 bases fit TRBD2. Trimming took 5 bases from V and 2 from J; bases not matched to a gene: 6. The CDR3 has 16 amino acids. Germline CDR1 SGHTA, CDR2 FQGTGA. The CDR3 sequence: CASSPGLAGRQETQYF. The CDR3 DNA follows: TGTGCCAGCAGCCCCGGACTAGCGGGGAGGCAAGAGACCCAGTACTTC.

This chain joins TRBV5-1 and TRBJ2-6; D might be TRBD1 (5 bases). The CDR3 is made up of 16 amino acids. Germline CDR1 is SGHRS and CDR2 is YFSETQ. V lost 1 base to trimming and J lost 0 bases, with 8 bases between them. The CDR3: CASSLLGLSGANVLTF. The CDR3 region has the DNA TGCGCCAGCAGCTTGCTGGGGCTCTCTGGGGCCAACGTCCTGACTTTC.

This clone was seen only a few times. The chain links TRBV30 to TRBJ1-5; D might be TRBD1 (5 bases). V lost 1 base to trimming and J lost 6 bases, with 10 bases between them. The CDR3 totals 13 residues. Per the germline V gene, CDR1 is GTSNPN and CDR2 is SVGIG (reference sequence). The CDR3 loop is CAWSEGVLQPQHF. CDR3 coding DNA: TGTGCCTGGAGTGAAGGGGTTCTTCAGCCCCAGCATTTT.

V usage is TRBV7-8 and J usage is TRBJ1-3; D is ambiguous. The CDR3 is 11 residues long. The germline V and J ends were trimmed by 8 bases and 2 bases, with 4 bases remaining between them. Germline lookup yields CDR1 SGHVS and CDR2 FQNEAQ. The CDR3 coding sequence is TGTGCCAGCGGCACTGGAAACACCATATATTTT. Residues: CASGTGNTIYF.

V gene TRBV28 combines with J gene TRBJ1-1; 7 nucleotides line up with TRBD1. Germline trimming cut 6 bases from V and 5 bases from J; bases unmatched to any gene: 0. The CDR3 sequence is 11 residues long. In germline, CDR1 is MDHEN, CDR2 SYDVKM. The CDR3 DNA sequence: TGTGCCAGCAGACAGGGGACTGAAGCTTTCTTT. Protein: CASRQGTEAFF.

The V and J genes are TRBV9 and TRBJ2-1; D gene uncertain. Germline CDR1 reads SGDLS; CDR2 reads YYNGEE. This CDR3 region has 15 residues. Trimming cost V 6 bases and J 5 bases, with 18 bases left between them. DNA for the CDR3: TGTGCCAGCACCTTTACTCCCCACCTAAACAATGAGCAGTTCTTC. This gives the protein CASTFTPHLNNEQFF.

The chain recombines TRBV5-6 with TRBJ1-2; D is ambiguous. CDR1 is SGHDT, CDR2 YYEEEE, per germline. The CDR3 is 16 amino acids. The germline V and J ends were trimmed by 4 bases and 4 bases, with 20 bases remaining between them. This CDR3 reads CASSPGSGVASYGYTF. CDR3 bases: TGTGCCAGCAGCCCGGGGTCTGGGGTGGCAAGCTATGGCTACACCTTC. Supplemented by reference TRBV5-6 and TRBJ1-2, the full variable domain reads DAGVTQSPTHLIKTRGQQVTLRCSPKSGHDTVSWYQQALGQGPQFIFQYYEEEERQRGNFPDRFSGHQFPNYSSELNVNALLLGDSALYLCASSPGSGVASYGYTFGSGTRLTVV.

The chain couples TRBV4-3 to TRBJ1-1, with D uncertain. CDR3 length: 14 amino acids. Trimming shortened V by 5 bases and J by 1 base, and 11 bases separated the two germline ends. The germline V gene encodes CDR1 LGHNA and CDR2 YSLEER. Here the CDR3 DNA reads TGCGCCAGCAGCGGCCCCCGACAGAACACTGAAGCTTTCTTT. This gives the protein CASSGPRQNTEAFF.

The CDR3 here is CASSQGGPDTEAFF. DNA of the CDR3: TGTGCCAGCAGCCAGGGGGGGCCAGACACTGAAGCTTTCTTT. The V and J genes are TRBV3-1 (or the pseudogene TRBV3-2) and TRBJ1-1, with D tentatively TRBD1 (6 bases). The germline V and J ends were trimmed by 3 bases and 3 bases, with 11 bases remaining between them. This CDR3 contains 14 residues. Looked up from germline, CDR1 is LGHDT and CDR2 is YNNKEL (reference sequence).

The chain links TRBV6-2 or TRBV6-3 to TRBJ2-7; 7 nucleotides match TRBD1. Germline values: CDR1 MNHEY, CDR2 SVGEGT. V shed 2 bases and J 4 bases; nucleotides not matched to a gene: 8. The CDR3 has 15 residues. The CDR3 reads CASSYMGQLIYEQYF. As DNA, the CDR3 is TGTGCCAGCAGTTACATGGGACAGCTCATATACGAGCAGTACTTC.

The chain is built from TRBV30 and TRBJ1-6; TRBD1 agrees at 8 bases. CDR1 is GTSNPN and CDR2 is SVGIG in the germline V gene (reference sequence). The CDR3 has 19 amino acids. V trimming: 2 bases; J trimming: 7 bases; junction bases outside the gene matches: 19. The chain's CDR3 is CAWSLWRTGTSPTNSPLHF. Written as DNA, the CDR3 is TGTGCCTGGAGTCTTTGGAGGACAGGGACTTCACCGACCAATTCACCCCTCCACTTT.

The chain employs TRBV30 and TRBJ1-1; TRBD1 agrees at 7 bases. With 2 bases clipped from V and 13 bases from J, the junction kept 7 bases outside the gene matches. CDR1 GTSNPN and CDR2 SVGIG come from the germline V gene (reference sequence). The length of the CDR3 is 11 residues. CDR3 DNA: TGTGCCTGGAGTACTGGGGACAGAGATTTCTTT. Amino acids: CAWSTGDRDFF. Filled out from reference TRBV30 and TRBJ1-1, the complete variable domain reads SQTIHQWPATLVQPVGSPLSLECTVEGTSNPNLYWYRQAAGRGLQLLFYSVGIGQISSEVPQNLSASRPQDRQFILSSKKLLLSDSGFYLCAWSTGDRDFFGQGTRLTVV.